Listed here are 19 T cell receptor beta chains from one sample, sequenced in a study of OX40 agonist ivuxolimab in advanced cancers. Method: immunoSEQ multiplex PCR; TCRdb's copy keeps in-frame clones and lacks some. The sample lists about 84,000 clones; roughly 80% were seen once. The starting material was CD4+ or CD8+ T cells sorted from blood, obtained in a trial of the OX40 agonist ivuxolimab. The receptors were gathered from an adult with an advanced solid tumor such as melanoma, head and neck, liver or kidney cancer.

This clone was seen only once. This sequence joins TRBV10-2 and TRBJ1-6; a possible D gene is TRBD1 (5 bases). CDR1 WSHSY and CDR2 SAAADI come from the germline V gene. Trimming stripped 0 bases from V and 11 bases from J, with 20 bases between. The CDR3 is 17 residues long. Here the CDR3 DNA reads TGCGCCAGCAGTGAGTCCCCAAGTGTAGGGGTTGGGCCACCCCTCCACTTT. Translating gives CASSESPSVGVGPPLHF.

The CDR3 region is CASSFPTGGSGELFF. CDR3 DNA: TGTGCCAGCAGCTTCCCGACAGGGGGGTCCGGGGAGCTGTTTTTT. The chain recombines TRBV5-4 with TRBJ2-2, with 9 bases identical to TRBD1. There are 15 residues in the CDR3. Germline V CDR1 and CDR2: SGHNT, YYREEE (reference sequence). The junction had 5 bases not matched to a gene; V was cut back by 2 bases and J by 6 bases.

This chain connects TRBV5-1 to TRBJ2-3; TRBD1 matches 7 bases. J gave up 2 bases and V 3 bases, and 6 bases lay outside the gene matches. CDR3 length: 15 residues. Germline CDR1 reads SGHRS; CDR2 reads YFSETQ. The CDR3 reads CASSYDRATTDTQYF. The CDR3 DNA reads as TGCGCCAGCAGCTACGACAGGGCCACCACAGATACGCAGTATTTT.

This sequence joins TRBV18 and TRBJ2-1; D is possibly TRBD2 (6 bases). Between the trimmed V and J ends, which lost 6 bases and 4 bases, there was a span of 13 bases. The CDR3 extends over 14 amino acids. The germline V gene has CDR1 KGHSH and CDR2 LQKENI. The chain's CDR3 is CASSFLEGYNEQFF. CDR3 in DNA: TGTGCCAGCTCCTTTCTGGAGGGTTACAATGAGCAGTTCTTC.

The genes are TRBV7-9 and TRBJ1-1, with a possible D match to TRBD1 (5 bases). The V gene lost 7 bases and the J gene lost 11 bases, with 17 bases spanning the gap. CDR1 and CDR2 (germline): SEHNR, FQNEAQ (reference sequence). There are 12 residues in the CDR3. CDR3 in DNA: TGTGCCAGCACCCGGGACGCCCTTGGGGCTTTCTTT. Translating it yields CASTRDALGAFF.

The V call is TRBV27, the J call TRBJ2-5; tentatively, D is TRBD1 (6 bases). V was clipped by 5 bases and J by 4 bases, with 17 bases between them. This CDR3 contains 15 residues. Looked up from germline, CDR1 is MNHEY and CDR2 is SMNVEV (reference sequence). The CDR3: CASSPRTLQGETQYF. The DNA of the CDR3 is TGTGCCAGCAGTCCCCGGACCTTACAGGGAGAGACCCAGTACTTC.

This chain joins TRBV28 and TRBJ1-5; tentatively, D is TRBD1 (5 bases). The CDR3 is 13 amino acids. Germline CDR1 reads MDHEN; CDR2 reads SYDVKM. Trimming removed 10 bases at V and 2 bases at J, with 12 bases between. Here the CDR3 reads CATAGRGNQPQHF. The CDR3 DNA follows: TGTGCCACCGCGGGACGGGGCAATCAGCCCCAGCATTTT.

The chain joins TRBV5-1 to TRBJ1-5; D not certain. This CDR3 contains 13 residues. Trimming stripped 2 bases from V and 8 bases from J, with 11 bases between. Germline V gene data show CDR1 as SGHRS and CDR2 as YFSETQ. In nucleotides, the CDR3 is TGCGCCAGCAGCTTAGATAGCACGAAGCCCCAGCATTTT. Residues: CASSLDSTKPQHF.

CDR3 sequence: CASRDLETQYF. CDR3 sequence (DNA): TGCGCCAGCAGGGACTTGGAGACCCAGTACTTC. The chain is built from TRBV5-1 and TRBJ2-5; possible D gene TRBD2, 5 bases. Germline CDR1 is SGHRS and CDR2 is YFSETQ. The ends were cut back, 5 bases at V and 5 bases at J, with 7 bases in the middle. This CDR3 has 11 amino acids.

The V gene is TRBV5-8, the J gene TRBJ2-7, with no clear D. The CDR3 totals 12 residues. Per germline, CDR1 SGHTS and CDR2 YDEGEE. Trimming took 4 bases from V and 3 from J, leaving 8 bases between them. The CDR3 loop is CASSKADYEQYV. The CDR3, as DNA: TGTGCCAGCAGCAAGGCTGACTACGAGCAGTACGTC.

V gene TRBV5-4 combines with J gene TRBJ2-7; 7 bases are shared with TRBD1. The V segment lost 0 bases and the J segment 5 bases; nucleotides outside the gene matches: 8. In germline, CDR1 is SGHNT, CDR2 YYREEE (reference sequence). The CDR3 totals 15 residues. The CDR3 spells CASSLGGTESHEQYF. CDR3 bases: TGTGCCAGCAGCTTGGGAGGGACAGAATCCCACGAGCAGTACTTC.

A few counts support this clone. In the same sample, other DNA sequences code for this CDR3. This chain links TRBV11-2 with TRBJ1-2, with 7 bases lining up with TRBD1. Germline CDR1 reads SGHAT; CDR2 reads FQNNGV. The V segment lost 5 bases and the J segment 7 bases; nucleotides outside the gene matches: 7. The CDR3 sequence is 13 residues long. The CDR3 loop is CASSPDREGGYTF. The CDR3 DNA sequence: TGTGCCAGCAGCCCTGACAGGGAAGGTGGCTACACCTTC.

The V and J genes are TRBV9 and TRBJ2-2; D uncertain. The germline V and J ends were trimmed by 4 bases and 3 bases, with 10 bases remaining between them. Germline CDR1 and CDR2: SGDLS and YYNGEE. The CDR3 runs 14 residues. The CDR3 spells CASSPRVHTGELFF. DNA for the CDR3: TGTGCCAGCAGCCCTAGGGTCCACACCGGGGAGCTGTTTTTT.

There are a few counts of this clone. The rearrangement joins TRBV6-4 to TRBJ2-3, with 7 bases fitting TRBD1. With V trimmed by 5 bases and J by 3 bases, 5 bases remained unmatched. The germline V gene encodes CDR1 MRHNA and CDR2 SNTAGT. This CDR3 region has 14 residues. CDR3 bases: TGTGCCAGCAGTCGACAGGGTTGGACAGATACGCAGTATTTT. Translation gives CASSRQGWTDTQYF.

This clone was detected a few times. V gene TRBV5-6 combines with J gene TRBJ2-2; the D call may be TRBD1 or TRBD2 (6 bases each). V was shortened by 4 bases and J by 2 bases, with 18 bases between the two germline ends. Germline CDR1 SGHDT, CDR2 YYEEEE. CDR3 size: 17 residues. CDR3 in amino acids: CASSGGLRPLNTGELFF. For the CDR3, the DNA is TGTGCCAGCAGCGGGGGGCTACGTCCACTTAACACCGGGGAGCTGTTTTTT.

The chain combines TRBV27 with TRBJ1-5, with D perhaps matching TRBD1 (6 bases). V was trimmed by 8 bases and J by 5 bases, leaving 19 bases between them. This CDR3 is 15 amino acids long. Germline V gene data show CDR1 as MNHEY and CDR2 as SMNVEV (reference sequence). The DNA of the CDR3 is TGTGCCAGCCGATCCCTACCACAGGGAGATCAGCCCCAGCATTTT. This codes for CASRSLPQGDQPQHF.

This clone was recorded only once. The chain links TRBV28 to TRBJ1-2, with D possibly being TRBD1 (6 bases). V lost 7 bases and J lost 5, with 23 bases in between. From germline, CDR1 is MDHEN and CDR2 SYDVKM. This CDR3 region has 16 residues. The CDR3 nucleotides read TGTGCCAGCACTACCCGAAGCCGGGGGGCGGGATATGGCTACACCTTC. This sequence encodes CASTTRSRGAGYGYTF.

CDR3 DNA: TGCGCCAGCAGCCAAGCTCCTGGACAGGGCTCCTATGGCTACACCTTC. Translating it yields CASSQAPGQGSYGYTF. This chain uses TRBV4-3 with TRBJ1-2; 8 bases fit TRBD1. Germline lookup yields CDR1 LGHNA and CDR2 YSLEER. The CDR3 spans 16 residues. Losses at the gene ends were 1 base for V and 4 bases for J; bases not matched to a gene: 8.

This chain uses TRBV28 with TRBJ1-6; 9 nucleotides agree with TRBD1. With 9 bases clipped from V and 7 bases from J, the junction kept 7 bases outside the gene matches. The CDR3 totals 14 residues. Per germline, CDR1 MDHEN and CDR2 SYDVKM. The CDR3 nucleotides read TGTGCCAGTATACAGGGGGCTAAGAATTCACCCCTCCACTTT. It yields the protein CASIQGAKNSPLHF.